The 11 T cell receptor beta chains below were found in one sample sequenced in a study of cytomegalovirus exposure and HLA in healthy donors. PCR amplification relied on 60 Vbeta primers (plus 13 Jbeta primers). Clones were read by immunoSEQ multiplex PCR, and TCRdb kept only the in-frame ones, dropping some. The sample consists of under 200,000 clones, 60% to 80% of them appearing once. The material sequenced was PBMCs. Receptor source: a woman in her thirties or forties in good health and CMV-seropositive.

This clone has a handful of counts. The rearrangement joins TRBV30 to TRBJ1-3; 10 nucleotides agree with TRBD1. J was trimmed by 2 bases and V by 6 bases; bases with no gene match: 10. This CDR3 has 16 residues. CDR1 and CDR2 from the germline V gene are GTSNPN and SVGIG (reference sequence). Written as DNA, the CDR3 is TGTGCCTGCTACGGACAGGGGGTAATCCCTGGAAACACCATATATTTT. This translates into CACYGQGVIPGNTIYF.

The genes are TRBV6-5 and TRBJ2-1; a weak D match, TRBD2 (7 bases). The length of the CDR3 is 13 residues. CDR1 is MNHEY, CDR2 SVGAGI, per germline. V lost 6 bases, J lost 6 bases, and 12 bases lay in between. The CDR3 here is CASRVGGGNEQFF. CDR3 nucleotides: TGTGCCAGCAGAGTGGGAGGGGGCAATGAGCAGTTCTTC.

The rearrangement joins TRBV7-2 to TRBJ1-1; D gene unclear. CDR1 and CDR2 (germline): SGHTA, FQGNSA. The CDR3 totals 13 residues. V gave up 0 bases and J gave up 2 bases, with 4 bases separating them. The chain's CDR3 is CASSLAKNTEAFF. The CDR3 DNA sequence: TGTGCCAGCAGCTTAGCCAAAAACACTGAAGCTTTCTTT.

The chain joins TRBV5-6 to TRBJ2-7; 7 bases fit TRBD1. The V and J ends lost 2 bases and 5 bases, in that order; junction bases with no gene match: 13. Looked up from germline, CDR1 is SGHDT and CDR2 is YYEEEE. This CDR3 is built from 16 residues. CDR3 DNA sequence: TGTGCCAGCAGCTTACTAAGGGCGACAGGGTCCCACGAGCAGTACTTC. It encodes CASSLLRATGSHEQYF.

V is TRBV5-4 and J is TRBJ1-1; the D gene is possibly TRBD1 (6 bases). Germline CDR1 is SGHNT and CDR2 is YYREEE (reference sequence). V lost 6 bases and J 0 bases, leaving 15 bases between the germline ends. The CDR3 has 15 amino acids. Here the CDR3 DNA reads TGTGCCAGCACCCCAGGACAGTTGATGAACACTGAAGCTTTCTTT. This codes for CASTPGQLMNTEAFF.

This chain connects TRBV19 to TRBJ2-3, with D possibly TRBD2 on 6 matching bases. The CDR3 runs to 16 residues. Per germline, CDR1 LNHDA and CDR2 SQIVND (reference sequence). V was cut by 8 bases and J by 0 bases, with 18 bases left in between. This CDR3 reads CASVPGPSGSTDTQYF. The CDR3 bases are TGTGCCAGTGTCCCCGGTCCAAGCGGGAGCACAGATACGCAGTATTTT.

The chain recombines TRBV7-3 with TRBJ2-7; D gene uncertain. Germline CDR1 reads SGHTA; CDR2 reads FQGTGA. Trimming stripped 2 bases from V and 0 bases from J, with 5 bases between. The CDR3 covers 13 residues. CDR3 loop: CASSLQDSYEQYF. The CDR3 DNA is TGTGCCAGCAGCTTACAGGACTCCTACGAGCAGTACTTC. Combining the CDR3 with reference TRBV7-3 and TRBJ2-7 gives the whole variable domain GAGVSQTPSNKVTEKGKYVELRCDPISGHTALYWYRQSLGQGPEFLIYFQGTGAADDSGLPNDRFFAVRPEGSVSTLKIQRTERGDSAVYLCASSLQDSYEQYFGPGTRLTVT.

The CDR3 nucleotides are TGCGCCAGCAGCCACCTTGACAGGGGGCGCGTGACAGATACGCAGTATTTT. It encodes CASSHLDRGRVTDTQYF. This chain joins TRBV4-1 and TRBJ2-3, with 10 bases identical to TRBD1. The CDR3 sequence is 17 residues long. After removal of 3 bases from V and 3 bases from J, the junction contained 9 bases not matched to a gene. The germline V gene encodes CDR1 MGHRA and CDR2 YSYEKL.

J is TRBJ1-4 and V is TRBV7-9; TRBD1 agrees at 9 bases. Germline CDR1 is SEHNR and CDR2 is FQNEAQ (reference sequence). Trimming removed 1 base from V and 4 bases from J; junction bases left unmatched: 1. The CDR3 runs to 15 residues. Written as DNA, the CDR3 is TGTGCCAGCAGCTTAGAGACAGGGGGTAATGAAAAACTGTTTTTT. Protein product: CASSLETGGNEKLFF.

The rearrangement uses TRBV27 and TRBJ2-1, with D maybe TRBD2 (5 bases). V was pared by 8 bases and J by 9 bases, with 20 bases between. The CDR3 has 14 residues. The germline V gene encodes CDR1 MNHEY and CDR2 SMNVEV (reference sequence). This chain's CDR3 is CASFRSSGRFEQFF. As DNA, the CDR3 is TGTGCCAGCTTCCGGTCGAGCGGTAGATTTGAGCAGTTCTTC.

With regard to this clone: An end of the junction differs from the germline gene, which may be a read error. The rearrangement joins TRBV6-1 to TRBJ2-2, with unresolved D. This CDR3 has 14 residues. Germline V gives CDR1 MNHNS, CDR2 SASEGT. The DNA of the CDR3 is TGTGCCAGCAGGGAAGACTGGAACACCGGGGAGCTGTTTTTT. Its protein is CASREDWNTGELFF.